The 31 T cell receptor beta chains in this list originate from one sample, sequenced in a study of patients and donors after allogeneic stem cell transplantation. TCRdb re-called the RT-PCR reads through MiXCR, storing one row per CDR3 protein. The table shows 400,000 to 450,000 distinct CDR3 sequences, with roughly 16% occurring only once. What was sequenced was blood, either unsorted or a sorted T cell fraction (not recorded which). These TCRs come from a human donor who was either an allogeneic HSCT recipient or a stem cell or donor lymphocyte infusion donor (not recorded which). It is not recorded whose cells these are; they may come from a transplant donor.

The CDR3 spells CASSQANRGNGYTF. The CDR3 DNA follows: TGTGCCAGCAGCCAAGCTAACAGGGGTAATGGCTACACCTTC. The J gene is TRBJ1-2, the V gene TRBV4-2, with TRBD1 matching over 7 bases. J gave up 6 bases and V 1 base, and 5 bases lay outside the gene matches. Germline lookup yields CDR1 LGHNA and CDR2 YNFKEQ. The CDR3 has 14 residues.

CDR3 nucleotides: TGTGCCAGCAGCCGTAGACAGGGGTCCTCCTACGAGCAGTACTTC. The encoded protein is CASSRRQGSSYEQYF. The V gene is TRBV6-1, the J gene TRBJ2-7; 8 positions agree with TRBD1. Per the germline V gene, CDR1 is MNHNS and CDR2 is SASEGT. The CDR3 has 15 amino acids. The junction had 7 bases not matched to a gene; V was cut back by 6 bases and J by 0 bases.

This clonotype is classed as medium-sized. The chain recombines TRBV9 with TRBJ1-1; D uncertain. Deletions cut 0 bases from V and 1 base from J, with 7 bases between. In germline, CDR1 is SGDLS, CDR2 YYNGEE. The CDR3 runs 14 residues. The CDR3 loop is CASSVGPRNTEAFF. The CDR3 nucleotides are TGTGCCAGCAGCGTAGGCCCAAGGAACACTGAAGCTTTCTTT.

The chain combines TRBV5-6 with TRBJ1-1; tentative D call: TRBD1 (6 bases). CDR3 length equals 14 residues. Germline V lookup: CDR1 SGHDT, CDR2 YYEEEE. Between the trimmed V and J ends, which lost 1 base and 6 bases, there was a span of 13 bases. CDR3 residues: CASSLLGGQAEAFF. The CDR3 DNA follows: TGTGCCAGCAGCTTGCTCGGGGGCCAGGCTGAAGCTTTCTTT.

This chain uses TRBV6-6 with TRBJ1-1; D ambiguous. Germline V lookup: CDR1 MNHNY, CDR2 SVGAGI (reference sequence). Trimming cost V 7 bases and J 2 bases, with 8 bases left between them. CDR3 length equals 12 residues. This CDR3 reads CASNRDNTEAFF. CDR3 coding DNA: TGTGCCAGCAATAGGGATAACACTGAAGCTTTCTTT.

CDR3 region: CATSETGGREKLFF. The CDR3 nucleotides are TGTGCCACCAGTGAGACAGGGGGAAGAGAAAAACTGTTTTTT. The chain couples TRBV24-1 to TRBJ1-4, with 9 bases fitting TRBD1. Germline CDR1 and CDR2: KGHDR and SFDVKD. V trimming: 4 bases; J trimming: 8 bases; junction bases outside the gene matches: 4. The CDR3 has 14 residues.

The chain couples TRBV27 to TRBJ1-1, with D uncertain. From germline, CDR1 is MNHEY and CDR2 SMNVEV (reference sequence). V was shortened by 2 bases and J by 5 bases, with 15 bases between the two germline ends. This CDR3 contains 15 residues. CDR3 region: CASSLGSVQRTEAFF. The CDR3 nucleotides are TGTGCCAGCAGTTTAGGTTCGGTCCAGAGGACTGAAGCTTTCTTT.

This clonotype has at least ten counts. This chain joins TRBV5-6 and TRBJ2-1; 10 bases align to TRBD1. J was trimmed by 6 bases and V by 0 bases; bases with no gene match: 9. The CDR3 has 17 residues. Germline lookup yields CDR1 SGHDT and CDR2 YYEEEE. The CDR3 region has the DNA TGTGCCAGCAGCTTGGACGTGTGGGGACAGGGGTCCAATGAGCAGTTCTTC. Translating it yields CASSLDVWGQGSNEQFF.

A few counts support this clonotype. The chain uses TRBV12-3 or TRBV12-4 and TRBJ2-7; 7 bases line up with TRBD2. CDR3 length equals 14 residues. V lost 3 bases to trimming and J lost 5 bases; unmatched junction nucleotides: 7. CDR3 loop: CASSFGGSPNEQYF. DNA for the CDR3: TGTGCCAGCAGTTTCGGCGGGAGCCCCAACGAGCAGTACTTC.

CDR3 region: CASSFRDYTEAFF. CDR3 nucleotide sequence: TGTGCCAGCAGCTTCAGGGATTATACTGAAGCTTTCTTT. The chain links TRBV7-3 to TRBJ1-1, with D perhaps TRBD1 (5 bases). The V end was cut by 3 bases, the J end by 5 bases, with 10 bases between. The CDR3 is 13 residues long. Per germline, CDR1 SGHTA and CDR2 FQGTGA.

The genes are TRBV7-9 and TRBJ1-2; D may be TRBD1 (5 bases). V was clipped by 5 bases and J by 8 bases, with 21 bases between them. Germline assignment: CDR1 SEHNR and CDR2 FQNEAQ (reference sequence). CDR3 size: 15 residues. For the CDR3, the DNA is TGTGCCAGCAGCCTGCCCCAGGGAGGTCGTAAGGGCTACACCTTC. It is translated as CASSLPQGGRKGYTF.

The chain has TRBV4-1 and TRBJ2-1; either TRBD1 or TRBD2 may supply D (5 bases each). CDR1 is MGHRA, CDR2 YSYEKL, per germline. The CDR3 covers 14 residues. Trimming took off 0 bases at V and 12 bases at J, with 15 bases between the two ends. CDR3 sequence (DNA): TGCGCCAGCAGCCAAGATTCGATGGGGGAAGGGCAGTTCTTC. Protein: CASSQDSMGEGQFF.

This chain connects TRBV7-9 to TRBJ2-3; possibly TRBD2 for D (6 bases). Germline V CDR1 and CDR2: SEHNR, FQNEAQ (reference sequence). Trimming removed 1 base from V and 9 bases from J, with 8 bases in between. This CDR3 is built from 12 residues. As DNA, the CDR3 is TGTGCCAGCAGCTTAGGGGCGGGGACGCAGTATTTT. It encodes CASSLGAGTQYF.

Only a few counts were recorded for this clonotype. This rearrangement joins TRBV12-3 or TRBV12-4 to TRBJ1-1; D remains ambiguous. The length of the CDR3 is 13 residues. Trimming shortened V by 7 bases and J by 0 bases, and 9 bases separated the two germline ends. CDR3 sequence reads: CASTRLMNTEAFF. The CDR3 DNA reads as TGTGCCAGCACCCGCCTCATGAACACTGAAGCTTTCTTT.

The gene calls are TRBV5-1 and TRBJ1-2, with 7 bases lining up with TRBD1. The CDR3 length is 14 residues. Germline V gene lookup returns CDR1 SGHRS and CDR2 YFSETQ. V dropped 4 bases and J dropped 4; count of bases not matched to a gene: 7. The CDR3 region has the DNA TGCGCCAGCAGCGTCCCGGGACAGACCTATGGCTACACCTTC. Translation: CASSVPGQTYGYTF.

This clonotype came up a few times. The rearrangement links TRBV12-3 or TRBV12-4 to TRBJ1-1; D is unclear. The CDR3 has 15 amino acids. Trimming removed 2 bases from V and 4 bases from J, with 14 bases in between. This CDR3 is CASSLRPGPGTEAFF. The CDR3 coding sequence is TGTGCCAGCAGTTTAAGGCCGGGCCCGGGCACTGAAGCTTTCTTT.

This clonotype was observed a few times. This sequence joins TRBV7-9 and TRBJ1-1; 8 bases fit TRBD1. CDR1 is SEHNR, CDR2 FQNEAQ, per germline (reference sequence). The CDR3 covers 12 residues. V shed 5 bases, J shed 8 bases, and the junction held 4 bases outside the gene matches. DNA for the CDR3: TGTGCCAGCAGCCCAAACAGGGGGGAAGCTTTCTTT. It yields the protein CASSPNRGEAFF.

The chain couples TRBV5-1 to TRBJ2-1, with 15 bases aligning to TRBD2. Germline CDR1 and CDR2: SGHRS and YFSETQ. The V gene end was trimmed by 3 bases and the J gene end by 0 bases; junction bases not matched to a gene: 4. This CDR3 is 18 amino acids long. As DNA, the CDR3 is TGCGCCAGCAGCTCCGGGACTAGCGGGAGGAGCTCCTACAATGAGCAGTTCTTC. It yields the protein CASSSGTSGRSSYNEQFF.

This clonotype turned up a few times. The CDR3 here is CASSDAQGAGWPQHF. CDR3 in DNA: TGTGCCAGCAGTGACGCACAGGGGGCCGGGTGGCCCCAGCATTTT. The V call is TRBV25-1, the J call TRBJ1-5, with 9 bases identical to TRBD1. Germline V gives CDR1 MGHDK, CDR2 SYGVNS. V lost 3 bases and J lost 9; bases outside the gene matches: 9. This CDR3 has 15 residues. Full variable domain (missing parts from reference TRBV25-1 and TRBJ1-5): EADIYQTPRYLVIGTGKKITLECSQTMGHDKMYWYQQDPGMELHLIHYSYGVNSTEKGDLSSESTVSRIRTEHFPLTLESARPSHTSQYLCASSDAQGAGWPQHFGDGTRLSIL.

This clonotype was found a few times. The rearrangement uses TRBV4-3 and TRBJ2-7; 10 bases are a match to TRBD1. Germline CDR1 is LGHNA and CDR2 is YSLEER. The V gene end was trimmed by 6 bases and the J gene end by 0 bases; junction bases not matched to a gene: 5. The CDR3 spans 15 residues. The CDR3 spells CASRSGQGNSYEQYF. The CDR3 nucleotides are TGCGCCAGCAGATCGGGACAGGGGAACTCCTACGAGCAGTACTTC.

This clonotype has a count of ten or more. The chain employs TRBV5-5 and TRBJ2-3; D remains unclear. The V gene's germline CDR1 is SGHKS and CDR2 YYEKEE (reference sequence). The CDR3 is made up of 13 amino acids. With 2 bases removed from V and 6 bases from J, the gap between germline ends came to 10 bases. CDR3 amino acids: CASSFFAEDTQYF. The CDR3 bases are TGTGCCAGCAGCTTTTTCGCTGAGGATACGCAGTATTTT.

The CDR3 region has the DNA TGCGCCAGCAGCTTGAATAGGGGACACGAGCAGTACTTC. Protein: CASSLNRGHEQYF. This rearrangement joins TRBV5-1 to TRBJ2-7; D tentatively reads TRBD1 or TRBD2 (5 bases each). V dropped 1 base and J dropped 5 bases, with 10 bases sitting between them. The length of the CDR3 is 13 residues. The germline CDR1 and CDR2 sequences are SGHRS and YFSETQ. Together with reference TRBV5-1 and TRBJ2-7, the CDR3 gives the full variable domain: KAGVTQTPRYLIKTRGQQVTLSCSPISGHRSVSWYQQTPGQGLQFLFEYFSETQRNKGNFPGRFSGRQFSNSRSEMNVSTLELGDSALYLCASSLNRGHEQYFGPGTRLTVT.

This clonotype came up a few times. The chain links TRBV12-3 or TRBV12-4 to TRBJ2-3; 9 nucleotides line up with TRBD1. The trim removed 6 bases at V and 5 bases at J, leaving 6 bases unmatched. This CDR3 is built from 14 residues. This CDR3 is CASRQDRGVDTQYF. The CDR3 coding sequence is TGTGCCAGCAGACAGGACAGGGGTGTAGATACGCAGTATTTT.

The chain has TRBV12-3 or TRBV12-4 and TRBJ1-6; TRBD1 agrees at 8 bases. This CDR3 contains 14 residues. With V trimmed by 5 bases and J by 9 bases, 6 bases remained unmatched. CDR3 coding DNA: TGTGCCAGCAGTATCGACAGGGGCGCTTCACCCCTCCACTTT. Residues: CASSIDRGASPLHF.

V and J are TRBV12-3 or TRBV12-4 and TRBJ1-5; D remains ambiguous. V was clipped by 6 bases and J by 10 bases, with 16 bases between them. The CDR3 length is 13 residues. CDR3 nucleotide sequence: TGTGCCAGCAGGGCGGGGTCCCTGGGACCCCAGCATTTT. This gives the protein CASRAGSLGPQHF.

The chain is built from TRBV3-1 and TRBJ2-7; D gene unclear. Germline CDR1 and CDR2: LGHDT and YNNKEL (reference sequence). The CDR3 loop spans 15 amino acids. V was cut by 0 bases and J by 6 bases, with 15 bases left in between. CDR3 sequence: CASSQELWWMAEQYF. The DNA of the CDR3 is TGTGCCAGCAGCCAAGAGCTGTGGTGGATGGCCGAGCAGTACTTC.

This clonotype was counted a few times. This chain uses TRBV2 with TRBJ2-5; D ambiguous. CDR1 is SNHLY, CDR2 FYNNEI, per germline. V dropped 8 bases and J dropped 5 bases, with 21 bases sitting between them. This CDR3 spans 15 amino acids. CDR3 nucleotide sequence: TGTGCCAGCCTCCCTGAGAGCCTCGGCCGGGAGACCCAGTACTTC. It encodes CASLPESLGRETQYF.

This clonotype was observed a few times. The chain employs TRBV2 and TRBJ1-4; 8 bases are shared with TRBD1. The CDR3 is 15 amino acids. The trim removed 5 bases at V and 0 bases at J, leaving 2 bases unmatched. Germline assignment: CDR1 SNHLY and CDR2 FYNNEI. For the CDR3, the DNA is TGTGCCAGCAGTCTACAGGGGGCAACTAATGAAAAACTGTTTTTT. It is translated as CASSLQGATNEKLFF.

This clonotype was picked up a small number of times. CDR3 protein: CASSYSGSLSPLHF. Written as DNA, the CDR3 is TGTGCCAGCAGTTACTCGGGGAGCCTTTCACCCCTCCACTTT. The chain employs TRBV6-2 or TRBV6-3 and TRBJ1-6; D not resolved. With 0 bases removed from V and 9 bases from J, the gap between germline ends came to 9 bases. This CDR3 has 14 amino acids. The V gene's germline CDR1 is MNHEY and CDR2 SVGEGT.

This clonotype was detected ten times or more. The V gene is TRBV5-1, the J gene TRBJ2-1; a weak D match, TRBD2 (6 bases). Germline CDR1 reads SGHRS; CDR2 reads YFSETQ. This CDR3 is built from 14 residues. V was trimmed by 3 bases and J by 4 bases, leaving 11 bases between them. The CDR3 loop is CASSSEGRYNEQFF. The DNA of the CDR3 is TGCGCCAGCAGCTCGGAGGGCAGGTACAATGAGCAGTTCTTC.

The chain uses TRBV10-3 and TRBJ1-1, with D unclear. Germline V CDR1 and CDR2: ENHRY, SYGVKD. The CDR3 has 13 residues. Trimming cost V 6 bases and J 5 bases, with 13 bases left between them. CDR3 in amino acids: CAIRRIGGTEAFF. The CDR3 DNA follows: TGTGCCATCAGGCGCATAGGAGGGACTGAAGCTTTCTTT.